These T cell receptor beta chains were read from a single sample in a study of T cell responses to AZD1222 COVID-19 vaccine. Assay used: immunoSEQ multiplex PCR; TCRdb lists only in-frame clones, some missing. The sample records around 63,000 clones, over 75% being singletons. This specimen was peripheral blood, taken on day 0 of AZD1222 vaccination. The source of these receptors is an adult in good health. CDR3s leave out the opening cysteine and the closing phenylalanine or tryptophan.

j_gene,v_gene,CDR3aa
TRBJ2-1,TRBV30,AWRADRGNEQF
TRBJ2-7,TRBV7-3,ASSLGGGAYEQY
TRBJ1-2,TRBV9,ASSVVDGRGYT
TRBJ2-1,TRBV20-1,SASIREQF
TRBJ1-3,TRBV11-3,ASSPGQGPGNTIY
TRBJ1-2,TRBV11-2,ASSLVKGGGGADNYGYT
TRBJ2-7,TRBV12-5,ASVRDASYEQY
TRBJ1-2,TRBV3-1/TRBV3-2,ASSRDTRSYGYT
TRBJ1-1,TRBV10-3,AISETTNTEAF
TRBJ2-1,TRBV6-6,ASSYWDRGNEQF
TRBJ1-2,TRBV28,ASSTIGWTGADGYT